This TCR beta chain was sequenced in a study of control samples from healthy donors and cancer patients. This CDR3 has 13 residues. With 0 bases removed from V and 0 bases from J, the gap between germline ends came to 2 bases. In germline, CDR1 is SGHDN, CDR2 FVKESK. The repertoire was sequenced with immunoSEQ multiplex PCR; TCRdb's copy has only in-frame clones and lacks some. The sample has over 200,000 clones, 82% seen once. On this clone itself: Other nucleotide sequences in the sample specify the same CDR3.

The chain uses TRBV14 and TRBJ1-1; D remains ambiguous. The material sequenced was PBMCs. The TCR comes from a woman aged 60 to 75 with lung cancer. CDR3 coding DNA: TGTGCCAGCAGCCAAGAAATGAACACTGAAGCTTTCTTT. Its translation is CASSQEMNTEAFF.